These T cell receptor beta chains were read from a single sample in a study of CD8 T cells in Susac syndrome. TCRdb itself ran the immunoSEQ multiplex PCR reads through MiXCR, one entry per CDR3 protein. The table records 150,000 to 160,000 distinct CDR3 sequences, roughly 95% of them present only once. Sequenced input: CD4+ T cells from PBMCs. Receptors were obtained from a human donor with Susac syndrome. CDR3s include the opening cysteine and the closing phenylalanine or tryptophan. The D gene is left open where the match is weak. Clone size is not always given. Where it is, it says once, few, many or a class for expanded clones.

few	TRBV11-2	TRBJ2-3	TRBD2	TGTGCCAGCAGCTTAGGCGGGGGGGACACAGATACGCAGTATTTT	CASSLGGGDTDTQYF
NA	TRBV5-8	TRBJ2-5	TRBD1	TGTGCCAGCAGCTTGAACAGGGGTATAGAGACCCAGTACTTC	CASSLNRGIETQYF
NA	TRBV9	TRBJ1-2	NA	TGTGCCAGCAGCGTAGTGGGGCATGCGGCAGGAGGTTATGGCTACACCTTC	CASSVVGHAAGGYGYTF
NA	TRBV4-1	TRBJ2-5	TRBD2	TGCGCCAGCAGCCAGGAGAGATTAGCGGGAGTGCAAGAGACCCAGTACTTC	CASSQERLAGVQETQYF
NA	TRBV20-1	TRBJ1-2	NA	TGCAGTGCTAGAGATCTAGTGAAAGACTATGGCTACACCTTC	CSARDLVKDYGYTF
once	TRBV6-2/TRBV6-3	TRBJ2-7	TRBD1	TGTGCCAGCAGTGATCCACCGGGACAGGGCGAGCAGTACTTC	CASSDPPGQGEQYF
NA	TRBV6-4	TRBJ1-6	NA	TGTGCCAGCAGAGGGGACGGACAGAATTCACCCCTCCACTTT	CASRGDGQNSPLHF
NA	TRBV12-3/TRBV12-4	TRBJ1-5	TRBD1	TGTGCCAGCAGCCGACAGGGGGGCAATCAGCCCCAGCATTTT	CASSRQGGNQPQHF
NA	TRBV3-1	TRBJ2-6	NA	TGTGCCAGCAGCCAAGCAAGAGCCGGGGCCAACGTCCTGACTTTC	CASSQARAGANVLTF
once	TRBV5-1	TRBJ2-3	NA	TGCGCCAGCAGCTTGGGACGCCGAGGGAGCACAGATACGCAGTATTTT	CASSLGRRGSTDTQYF
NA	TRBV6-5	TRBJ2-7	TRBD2	TGTGCCAGCAGCCCTTACGGACTAGCGGGGTACGAGCAGTACTTC	CASSPYGLAGYEQYF
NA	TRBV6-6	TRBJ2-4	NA	TGTGCCAGCAGTTGGGATGACGCGAATGGGGACATTCAGTACTTC	CASSWDDANGDIQYF
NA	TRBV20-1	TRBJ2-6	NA	TGCAGTGCCTTATATTCTGGGGCCAACGTCCTGACTTTC	CSALYSGANVLTF
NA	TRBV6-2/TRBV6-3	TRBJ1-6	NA	TGTGCCACCCGGGGCGTTGGCTCACCCCTCCACTTT	CATRGVGSPLHF
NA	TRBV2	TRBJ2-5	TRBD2	TGTGCCAGCAGTGAAGCTTGGCTAGCGGGGGGGAAAGAGACCCAGTACTTC	CASSEAWLAGGKETQYF
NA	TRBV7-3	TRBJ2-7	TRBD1	TGTGCCAGCAGCTCGGCCGGACAGGGCGAGCAGTACTTC	CASSSAGQGEQYF
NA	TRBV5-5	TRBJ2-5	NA	TGTGCCAGCAGCTGGACGGATGGGGAGACCCAGTACTTC	CASSWTDGETQYF
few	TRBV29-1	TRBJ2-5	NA	TGCAGCGTTGTAGAAGAGACCCAGTACTTC	CSVVEETQYF
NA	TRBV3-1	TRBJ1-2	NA	TGTGCCAGCAGCCGAGACACCTTCTCTTATGGCTACACCTTC	CASSRDTFSYGYTF
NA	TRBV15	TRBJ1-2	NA	TGTGCCACCAGCAGAGAGGTCGGTCGAGTTGATGGCTACACCTTC	CATSREVGRVDGYTF
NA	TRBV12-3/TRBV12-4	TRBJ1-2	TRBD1	TGTGCCAGCAAGAACACAGGGGAAAACTATGGCTACACCTTC	CASKNTGENYGYTF
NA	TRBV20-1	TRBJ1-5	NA	TGCAGTGCTAGAGTAGTAGGGTTCAATCAGCCCCAGCATTTT	CSARVVGFNQPQHF
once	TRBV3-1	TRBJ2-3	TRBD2	TGTGCCAGCTCCCGACTAGCGGGGATACGCACAGATACGCAGTATTTT	CASSRLAGIRTDTQYF
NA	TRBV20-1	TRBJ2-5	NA	TGCAGTGCTAGAAGGAGCGAAGAGACCCAGTACTTC	CSARRSEETQYF
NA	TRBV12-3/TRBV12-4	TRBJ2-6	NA	TGTGCCACTATCCCCCCACAGGGCTCTGGGGCCAACGTCCTGACTTTC	CATIPPQGSGANVLTF
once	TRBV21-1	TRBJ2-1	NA	TGTGCCAGCAGTTATCCTTATAGGAACCAAAATGAGCAGTTCTTC	CASSYPYRNQNEQFF
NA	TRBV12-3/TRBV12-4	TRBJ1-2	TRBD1	TGTGCCAGCAGTTTGGGGGACAGGGGTGGTGGCTACACCTTC	CASSLGDRGGGYTF
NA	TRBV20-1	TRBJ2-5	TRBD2	TGCAGTGCTAGAGATCGGACTAGCGTGGAGACCCAGTACTTC	CSARDRTSVETQYF
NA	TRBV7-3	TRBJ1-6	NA	TGTGCCAGCAGCTTACAGGGAGACTCACCCCTCCACTTT	CASSLQGDSPLHF
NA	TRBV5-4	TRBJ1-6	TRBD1	TGTGCCAGCAGCTTGGAGGGACAGGGATTCTCACCCCTCCACTTT	CASSLEGQGFSPLHF
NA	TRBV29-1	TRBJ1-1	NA	TGCAGCGCGGCGACAGTGGGGCCTGAAGCTTTCTTT	CSAATVGPEAFF
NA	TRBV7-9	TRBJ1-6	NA	TGTGCCAGCAGCCCCTGGACTCCACGGGGCAATTCACCCCTCCACTTT	CASSPWTPRGNSPLHF
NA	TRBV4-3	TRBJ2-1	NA	TGCGCCAGCAGCCAAGAAGTGACATTTTACAATGAGCAGTTCTTC	CASSQEVTFYNEQFF
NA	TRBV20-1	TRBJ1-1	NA	TGCAGTGCTAGAGATCTCGGGAGGGCGGGTGAAGCTTTCTTT	CSARDLGRAGEAFF
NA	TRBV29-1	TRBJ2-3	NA	TGCAGCGTTGGATACAGGGTGGGGACAGATACGCAGTATTTT	CSVGYRVGTDTQYF
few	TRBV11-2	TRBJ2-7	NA	TGTGCCAGCAGCTTAACAAGGCTAACCTACGAGCAGTACTTC	CASSLTRLTYEQYF
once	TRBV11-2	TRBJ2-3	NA	TGTGCCAGCAGCCCTAGGACGAGCACAGATACGCAGTATTTT	CASSPRTSTDTQYF
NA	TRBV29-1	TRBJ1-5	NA	TGCAGCGTTGGGGGTTGGGGGAGCAATCAGCCCCAGCATTTT	CSVGGWGSNQPQHF
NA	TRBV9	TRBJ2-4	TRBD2	TGTGCCAGCAGCGTCCTAAGCGGGGGTGAAAACATTCAGTACTTC	CASSVLSGGENIQYF
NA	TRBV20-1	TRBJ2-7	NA	TGCAGTGCCTTCGGGGGGCGGGGGTCCTACGAGCAGTACTTC	CSAFGGRGSYEQYF
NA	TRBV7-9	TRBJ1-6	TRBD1	TGTGCCAGCAGCCTGGACAGGGGGCTTGCACCCCTCCACTTT	CASSLDRGLAPLHF
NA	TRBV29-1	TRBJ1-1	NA	TGCAGCGTACACACGAGGGGGGGAAGGAACACTGAAGCTTTCTTT	CSVHTRGGRNTEAFF
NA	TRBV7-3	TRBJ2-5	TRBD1	TGTGCCAGCAGCCTGACAGGGTCCAAACCGGAGACCCAGTACTTC	CASSLTGSKPETQYF
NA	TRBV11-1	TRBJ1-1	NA	TGTGCCAGCAGTTGGCTCGGAGCGGGCACTGAAGCTTTCTTT	CASSWLGAGTEAFF
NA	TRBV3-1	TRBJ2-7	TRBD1	TGTGCCAGCAGCCACGGGACAGGGTCGGTCTACGAGCAGTACTTC	CASSHGTGSVYEQYF
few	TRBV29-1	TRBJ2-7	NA	TGCAGCGTCGGTGGGGGCTCCTACGAGCAGTACTTC	CSVGGGSYEQYF
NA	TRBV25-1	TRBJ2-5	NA	TGTGCCAGCAGTGAGGAGGAGCTAGCGGAGACCCAGTACTTC	CASSEEELAETQYF
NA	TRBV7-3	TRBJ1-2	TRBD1	TGTGCCAGCAGCTTAAACAGGGGGCAGGGCTACACCTTC	CASSLNRGQGYTF
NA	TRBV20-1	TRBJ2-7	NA	TGCAGTGCTAGTTATGGGGTCTCCTACGAGCAGTACTTC	CSASYGVSYEQYF
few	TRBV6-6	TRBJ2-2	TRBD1	TGTGCCAGCAGTGTGGGACAGGGTGGCACCGGGGAGCTGTTTTTT	CASSVGQGGTGELFF
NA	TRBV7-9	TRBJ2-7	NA	TGTGCCACCCAGGGGGGATCCTACGAGCAGTACTTC	CATQGGSYEQYF
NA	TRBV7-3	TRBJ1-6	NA	TGTGCCAGCAGCACAACCGGGACCGACTATAATTCACCCCTCCACTTT	CASSTTGTDYNSPLHF
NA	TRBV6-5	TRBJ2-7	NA	TGTGCCAGCAGTTACTCGCCTTCGGGTATTTTCACCTACGAGCAGTACTTC	CASSYSPSGIFTYEQYF
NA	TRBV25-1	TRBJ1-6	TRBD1	TGTGCCAGCAGGGCTAGACAGGGTTCACCCCTCCACTTT	CASRARQGSPLHF
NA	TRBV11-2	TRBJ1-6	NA	TGTGCCAGCAGCCCGGGCTCCAATTCACCCCTCCACTTT	CASSPGSNSPLHF
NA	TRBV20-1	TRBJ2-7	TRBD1	TGCAGTGCTAGATCACAGGGGGGAGAGCAGTACTTC	CSARSQGGEQYF
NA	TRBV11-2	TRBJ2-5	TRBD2	TGTGCCAGCAGCTTTTTAGCGGGGGGCCAAGAGACCCAGTACTTC	CASSFLAGGQETQYF